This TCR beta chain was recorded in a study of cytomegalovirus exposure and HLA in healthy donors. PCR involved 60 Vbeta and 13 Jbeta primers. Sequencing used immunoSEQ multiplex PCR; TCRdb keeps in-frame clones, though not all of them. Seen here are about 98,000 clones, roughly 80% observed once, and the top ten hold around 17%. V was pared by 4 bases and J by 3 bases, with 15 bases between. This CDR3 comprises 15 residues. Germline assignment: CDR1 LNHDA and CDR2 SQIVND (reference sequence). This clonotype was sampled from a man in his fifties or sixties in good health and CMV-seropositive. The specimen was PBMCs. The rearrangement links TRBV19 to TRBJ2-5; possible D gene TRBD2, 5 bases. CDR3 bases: TGTGCCAGTAGTACGGATGGAGGAGCCGAAGAGACCCAGTACTTC. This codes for CASSTDGGAEETQYF.